This T cell receptor (beta chain) was found in a study of T cell clonotyping in hematopoietic cell transplantation. For the study at large: Cytoreduction preceded collection of pretransplant recipient samples.

The study, taken as a whole, reports: Higher Inverse Simpson Index values in graft donor and pretransplant recipient predicted broader posttransplant TCR diversity.

Trimming stripped 6 bases from V and 4 bases from J, with 13 bases between. The CDR3 runs 14 residues. The V gene's germline CDR1 is SNHLY and CDR2 FYNNEI. As for this clone: Its antigen is currently unknown.

Libraries were prepared by immunoSEQ multiplex PCR; TCRdb keeps only in-frame clonotypes and omits some of them. The repertoire holds about 41,000 clones, 85% seen once, with roughly 2.8% in the top ten. Time point here: recipient sample about 28 days before transplant, after cytoreduction. Samples: about 28 days before transplant, then days 30, 100 and 180 after. The rearrangement joins TRBV2 to TRBJ1-5; D perhaps matches TRBD1 (5 bases). The starting material was peripheral blood mononuclear cells, obtained before stem cell transplant. The receptor was derived from a man aged 60-69 years with acute myeloid leukemia. Some clones in this sample may be carry-over from other donors' samples. The CDR3 nucleotides are TGTGCCAGCAGGATGGAGACAGAAAATCAGCCCCAGCATTTT. Translating gives CASRMETENQPQHF.